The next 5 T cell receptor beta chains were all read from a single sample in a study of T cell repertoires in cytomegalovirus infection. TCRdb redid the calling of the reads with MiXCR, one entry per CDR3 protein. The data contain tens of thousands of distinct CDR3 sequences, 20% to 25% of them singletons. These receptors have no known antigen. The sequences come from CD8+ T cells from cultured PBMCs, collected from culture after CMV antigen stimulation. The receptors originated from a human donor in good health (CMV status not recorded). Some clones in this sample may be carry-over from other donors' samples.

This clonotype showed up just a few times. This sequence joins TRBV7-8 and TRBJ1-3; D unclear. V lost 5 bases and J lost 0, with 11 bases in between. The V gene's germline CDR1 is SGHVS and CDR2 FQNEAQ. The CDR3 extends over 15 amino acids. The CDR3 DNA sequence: TGTGCCAGCAGCCCCGGACGGATCTCTGGAAACACCATATATTTT. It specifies CASSPGRISGNTIYF.

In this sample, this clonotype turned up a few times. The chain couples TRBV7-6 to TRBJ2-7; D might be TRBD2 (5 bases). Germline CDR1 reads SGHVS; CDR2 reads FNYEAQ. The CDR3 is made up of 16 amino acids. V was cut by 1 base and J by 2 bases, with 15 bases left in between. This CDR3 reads CASSLEEGPLTYEQYF. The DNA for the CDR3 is TGTGCCAGCAGCTTAGAAGAGGGTCCCCTTACCTACGAGCAGTACTTC.

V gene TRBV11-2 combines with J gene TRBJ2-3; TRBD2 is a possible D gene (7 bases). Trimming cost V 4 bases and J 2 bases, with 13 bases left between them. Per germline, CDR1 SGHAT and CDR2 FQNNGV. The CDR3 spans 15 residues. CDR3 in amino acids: CASSSGGQSTDTQYF. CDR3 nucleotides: TGTGCCAGCAGCTCGGGGGGCCAGTCCACAGATACGCAGTATTTT.

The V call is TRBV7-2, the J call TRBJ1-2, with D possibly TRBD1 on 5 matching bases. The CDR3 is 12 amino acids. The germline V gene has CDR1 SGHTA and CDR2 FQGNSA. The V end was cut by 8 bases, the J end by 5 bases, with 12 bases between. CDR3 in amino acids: CASAGQGYGYTF. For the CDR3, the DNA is TGTGCCAGCGCTGGGCAGGGATATGGCTACACCTTC.

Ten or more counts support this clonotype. CDR3 region: CASRPTSGRPGEQYF. CDR3 DNA sequence: TGTGCCAGCAGACCTACTAGCGGGAGGCCGGGCGAGCAGTACTTC. The chain couples TRBV28 to TRBJ2-7; 12 bases align to TRBD2. V shed 6 bases, J shed 6 bases, and the junction held 9 bases outside the gene matches. CDR3 length: 15 amino acids. Germline CDR1 MDHEN, CDR2 SYDVKM.